This entry concerns a single T cell receptor (beta chain). Antigen specificity is unknown. The use of genomic DNA as template underpinned the TCR beta VDJ and CDR3 profiling. TCRdb redid the calling of the reads with MiXCR, one entry per CDR3 protein. The table lists hundreds of thousands of distinct CDR3 sequences, around 30% of them singletons, with around 0.82% in the top ten. The CDR3 is 14 amino acids. V shed 4 bases and J shed 5 bases, with 11 bases lying between them. In germline, CDR1 is MNHEY, CDR2 SMNVEV (reference sequence). This specimen belongs to a study of CD8+CD57+ T cells in acquired aplastic anemia. The wider study: Sorted CD4+ and CD8+ cells yielded roughly 3.5 ug of DNA on average.

Flow cytometry had shown expanded CD8+CD57+ cells in the patients chosen for sequencing. All patients had severe acquired aplastic anemia. Blood samples were obtained from patients who had received no prior therapy. General study findings and limits: The same twenty-nine CD8+ CDR3 sequences occurred in patients and in controls.

Sequences were obtained from sorted CD4+, CD8+, or CD8+CD57+ T cells (not recorded which) from PBMCs. The chain uses TRBV27 and TRBJ2-2; D is uncertain. The sequence came from a human donor with aplastic anemia. CDR3 bases: TGTGCCAGCAGTTATTTGGGCATGACCGGGGAGCTGTTTTTT. Protein product: CASSYLGMTGELFF.